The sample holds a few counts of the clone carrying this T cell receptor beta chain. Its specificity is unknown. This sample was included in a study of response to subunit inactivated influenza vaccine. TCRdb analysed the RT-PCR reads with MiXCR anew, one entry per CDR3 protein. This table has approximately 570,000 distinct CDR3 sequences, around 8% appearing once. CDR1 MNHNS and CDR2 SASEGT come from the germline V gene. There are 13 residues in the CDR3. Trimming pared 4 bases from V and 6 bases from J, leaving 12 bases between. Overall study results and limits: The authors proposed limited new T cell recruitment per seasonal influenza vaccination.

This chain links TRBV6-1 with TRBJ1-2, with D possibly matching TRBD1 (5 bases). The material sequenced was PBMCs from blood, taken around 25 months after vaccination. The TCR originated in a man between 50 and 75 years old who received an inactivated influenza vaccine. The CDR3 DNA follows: TGTGCCAGCAGTGGCCGGGGGGGAGATGGCTACACCTTC. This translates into CASSGRGGDGYTF.